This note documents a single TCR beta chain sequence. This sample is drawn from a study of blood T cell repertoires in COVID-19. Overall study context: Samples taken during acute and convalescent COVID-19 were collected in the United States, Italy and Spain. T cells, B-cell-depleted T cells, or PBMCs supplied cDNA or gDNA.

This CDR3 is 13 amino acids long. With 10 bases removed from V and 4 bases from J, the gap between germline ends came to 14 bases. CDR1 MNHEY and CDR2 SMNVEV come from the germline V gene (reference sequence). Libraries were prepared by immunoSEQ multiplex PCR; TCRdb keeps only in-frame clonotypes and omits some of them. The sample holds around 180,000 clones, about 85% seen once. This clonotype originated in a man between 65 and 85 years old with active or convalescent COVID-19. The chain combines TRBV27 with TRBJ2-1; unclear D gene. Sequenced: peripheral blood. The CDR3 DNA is TGTGCCACCAGCGAAACACGATACAATGAGCAGTTCTTC. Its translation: CATSETRYNEQFF.